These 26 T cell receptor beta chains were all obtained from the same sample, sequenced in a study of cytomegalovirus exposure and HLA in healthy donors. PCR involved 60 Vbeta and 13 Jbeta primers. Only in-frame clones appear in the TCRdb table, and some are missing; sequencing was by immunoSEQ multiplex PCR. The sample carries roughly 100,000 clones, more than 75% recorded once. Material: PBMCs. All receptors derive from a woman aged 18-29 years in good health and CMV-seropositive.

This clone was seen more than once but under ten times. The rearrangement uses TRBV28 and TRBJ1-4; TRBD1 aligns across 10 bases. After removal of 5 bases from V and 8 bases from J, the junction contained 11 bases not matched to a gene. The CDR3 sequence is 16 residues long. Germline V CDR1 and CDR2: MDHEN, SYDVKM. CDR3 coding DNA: TGTGCCAGCAGTCCCCGCGGACAGGGGGGTAGGGAAAAACTGTTTTTT. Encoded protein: CASSPRGQGGREKLFF.

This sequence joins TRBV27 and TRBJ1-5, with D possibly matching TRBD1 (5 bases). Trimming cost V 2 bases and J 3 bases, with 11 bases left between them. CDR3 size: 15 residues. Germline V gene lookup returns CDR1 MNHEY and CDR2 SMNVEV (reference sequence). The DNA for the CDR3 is TGTGCCAGCAGTTTACGTGGACATCTCAATCAGCCCCAGCATTTT. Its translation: CASSLRGHLNQPQHF.

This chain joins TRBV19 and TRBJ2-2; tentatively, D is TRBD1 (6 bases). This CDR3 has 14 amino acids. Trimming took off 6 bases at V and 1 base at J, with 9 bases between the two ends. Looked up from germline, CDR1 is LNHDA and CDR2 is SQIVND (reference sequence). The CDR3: CASSLTGNTGELFF. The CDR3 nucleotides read TGTGCCAGTAGCCTGACAGGGAACACCGGGGAGCTGTTTTTT.

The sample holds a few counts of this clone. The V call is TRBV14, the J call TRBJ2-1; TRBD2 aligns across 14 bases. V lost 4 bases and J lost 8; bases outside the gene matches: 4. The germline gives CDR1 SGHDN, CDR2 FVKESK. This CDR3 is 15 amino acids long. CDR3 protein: CASSPGLAGVDEQFF. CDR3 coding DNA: TGTGCCAGCAGCCCGGGACTAGCGGGAGTGGATGAGCAGTTCTTC.

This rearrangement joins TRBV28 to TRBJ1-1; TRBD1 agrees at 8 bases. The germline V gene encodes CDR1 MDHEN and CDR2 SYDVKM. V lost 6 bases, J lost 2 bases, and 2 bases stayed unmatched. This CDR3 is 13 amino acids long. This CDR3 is CASRGQGNTEAFF. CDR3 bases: TGTGCCAGCAGAGGACAGGGTAACACTGAAGCTTTCTTT.

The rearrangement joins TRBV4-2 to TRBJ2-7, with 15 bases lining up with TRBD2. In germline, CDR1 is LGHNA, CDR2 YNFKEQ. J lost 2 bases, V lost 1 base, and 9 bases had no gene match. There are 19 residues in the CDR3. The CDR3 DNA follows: TGTGCCAGCAGCCAAGGGGGGGGACTAGCGGGAGGTCAACCCTACGAGCAGTACTTC. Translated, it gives CASSQGGGLAGGQPYEQYF.

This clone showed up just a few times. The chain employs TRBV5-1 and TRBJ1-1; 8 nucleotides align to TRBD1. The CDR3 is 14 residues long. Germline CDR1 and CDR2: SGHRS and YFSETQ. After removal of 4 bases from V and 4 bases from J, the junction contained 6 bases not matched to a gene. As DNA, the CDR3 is TGCGCCAGCAGCCGAGACAGGGGCGCCACTGAAGCTTTCTTT. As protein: CASSRDRGATEAFF.

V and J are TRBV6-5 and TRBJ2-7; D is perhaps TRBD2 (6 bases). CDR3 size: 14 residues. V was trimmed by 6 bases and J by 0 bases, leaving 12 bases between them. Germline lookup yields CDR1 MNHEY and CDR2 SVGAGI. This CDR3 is CASSPTEGSYEQYF. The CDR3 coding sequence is TGTGCCAGCAGCCCAACGGAGGGCTCCTACGAGCAGTACTTC.

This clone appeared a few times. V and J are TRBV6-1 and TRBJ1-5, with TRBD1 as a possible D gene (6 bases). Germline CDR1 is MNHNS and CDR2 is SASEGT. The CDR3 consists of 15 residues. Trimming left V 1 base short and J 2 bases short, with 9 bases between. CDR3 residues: CASSEGGRGNQPQHF. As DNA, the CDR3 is TGTGCCAGCAGTGAAGGGGGGCGCGGCAATCAGCCCCAGCATTTT.

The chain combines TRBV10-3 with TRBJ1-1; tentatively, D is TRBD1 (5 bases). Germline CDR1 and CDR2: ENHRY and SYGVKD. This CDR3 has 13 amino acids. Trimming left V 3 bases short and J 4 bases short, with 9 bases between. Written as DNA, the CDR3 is TGTGCCATCAGTGAACAGGTCAGCACTGAAGCTTTCTTT. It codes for CAISEQVSTEAFF.

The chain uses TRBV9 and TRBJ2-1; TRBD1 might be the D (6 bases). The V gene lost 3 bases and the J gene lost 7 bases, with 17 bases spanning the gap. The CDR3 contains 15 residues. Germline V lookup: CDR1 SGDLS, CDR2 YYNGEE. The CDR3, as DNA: TGTGCCAGCAGCGAGCAGGGGCGACCCTTGAATGAGCAGTTCTTC. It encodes CASSEQGRPLNEQFF. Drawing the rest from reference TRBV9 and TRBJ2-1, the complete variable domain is DSGVTQTPKHLITATGQRVTLRCSPRSGDLSVYWYQQSLDQGLQFLIQYYNGEERAKGNILERFSAQQFPDLHSELNLSSLELGDSALYFCASSEQGRPLNEQFFGPGTRLTVL.

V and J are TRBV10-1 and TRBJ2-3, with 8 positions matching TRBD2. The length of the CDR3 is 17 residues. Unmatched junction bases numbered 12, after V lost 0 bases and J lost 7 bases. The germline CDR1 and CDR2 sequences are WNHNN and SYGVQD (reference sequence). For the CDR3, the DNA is TGCGCCAGCAGTGAGTCGATCATGCGGGGGGACCGTAATACGCAGTATTTT. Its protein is CASSESIMRGDRNTQYF.

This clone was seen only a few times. The CDR3 loop reads CAISEGSYEQYF. CDR3 DNA: TGTGCCATCAGTGAAGGGAGCTACGAGCAGTACTTC. V and J are TRBV10-3 and TRBJ2-7; possible D gene TRBD2, 5 bases. The CDR3 is made up of 12 amino acids. The ends were cut back, 3 bases at V and 3 bases at J, with 6 bases in the middle. Germline V gene data show CDR1 as ENHRY and CDR2 as SYGVKD.

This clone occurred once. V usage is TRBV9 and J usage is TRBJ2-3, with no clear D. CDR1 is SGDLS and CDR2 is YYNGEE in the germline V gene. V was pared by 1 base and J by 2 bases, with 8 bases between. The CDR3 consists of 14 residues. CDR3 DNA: TGTGCCAGCAGCGTAATGGCACCCACAGATACGCAGTATTTT. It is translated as CASSVMAPTDTQYF.

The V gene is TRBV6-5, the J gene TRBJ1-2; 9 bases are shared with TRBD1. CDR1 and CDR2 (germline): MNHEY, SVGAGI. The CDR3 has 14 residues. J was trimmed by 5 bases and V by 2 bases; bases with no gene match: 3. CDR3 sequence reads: CASSYDRGVYGYTF. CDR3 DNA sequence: TGTGCCAGCAGTTACGACAGGGGGGTTTATGGCTACACCTTC.

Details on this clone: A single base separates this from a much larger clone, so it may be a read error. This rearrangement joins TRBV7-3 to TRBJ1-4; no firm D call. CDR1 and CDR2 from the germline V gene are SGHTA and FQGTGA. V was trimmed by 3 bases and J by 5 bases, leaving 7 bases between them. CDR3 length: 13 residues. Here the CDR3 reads CASSLTGNEKLFF. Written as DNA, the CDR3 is TGTGCCAGCAGCTTGACCGGGAATGAAAAACTGTTTTTT.

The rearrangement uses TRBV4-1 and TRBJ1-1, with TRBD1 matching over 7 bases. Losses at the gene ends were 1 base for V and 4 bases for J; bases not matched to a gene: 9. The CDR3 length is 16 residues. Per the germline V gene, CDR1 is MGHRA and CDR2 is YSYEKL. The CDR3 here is CASSQGMTGKGTEAFF. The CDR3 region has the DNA TGCGCCAGCAGCCAAGGAATGACAGGGAAGGGCACTGAAGCTTTCTTT.

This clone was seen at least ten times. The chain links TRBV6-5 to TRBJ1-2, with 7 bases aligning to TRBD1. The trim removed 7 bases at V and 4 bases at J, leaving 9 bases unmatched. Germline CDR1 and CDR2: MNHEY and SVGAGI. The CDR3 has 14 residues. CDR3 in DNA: TGTGCCAGCACCAGGGGGAAGGCGGCCTATGGCTACACCTTC. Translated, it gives CASTRGKAAYGYTF.

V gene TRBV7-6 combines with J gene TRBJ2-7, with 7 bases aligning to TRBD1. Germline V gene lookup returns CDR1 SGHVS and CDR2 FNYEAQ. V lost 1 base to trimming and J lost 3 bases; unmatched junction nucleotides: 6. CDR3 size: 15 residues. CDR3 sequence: CASSLGVGGHYEQYF. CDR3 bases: TGTGCCAGCAGCTTAGGCGTAGGGGGCCACTACGAGCAGTACTTC.

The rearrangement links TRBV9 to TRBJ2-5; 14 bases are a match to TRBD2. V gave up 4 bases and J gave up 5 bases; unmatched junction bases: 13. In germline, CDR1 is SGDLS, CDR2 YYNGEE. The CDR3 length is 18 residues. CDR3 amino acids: CASSPTSGGGRGLETQYF. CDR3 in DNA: TGTGCCAGCAGCCCGACTAGCGGGGGGGGTAGGGGATTGGAGACCCAGTACTTC.

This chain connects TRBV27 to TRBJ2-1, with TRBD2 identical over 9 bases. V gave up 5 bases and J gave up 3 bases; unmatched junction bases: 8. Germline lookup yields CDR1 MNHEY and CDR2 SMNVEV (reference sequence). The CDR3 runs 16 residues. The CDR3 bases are TGTGCCAGCAGTCCCTTAGCGGGAGTTGGCTACAATGAGCAGTTCTTC. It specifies CASSPLAGVGYNEQFF.

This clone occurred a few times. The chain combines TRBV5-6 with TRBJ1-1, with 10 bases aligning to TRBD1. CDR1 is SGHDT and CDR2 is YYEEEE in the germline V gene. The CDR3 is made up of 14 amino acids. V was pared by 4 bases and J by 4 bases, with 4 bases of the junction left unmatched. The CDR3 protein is CASSLRTGGTEAFF. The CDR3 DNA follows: TGTGCCAGCAGCCTAAGGACAGGGGGCACTGAAGCTTTCTTT.

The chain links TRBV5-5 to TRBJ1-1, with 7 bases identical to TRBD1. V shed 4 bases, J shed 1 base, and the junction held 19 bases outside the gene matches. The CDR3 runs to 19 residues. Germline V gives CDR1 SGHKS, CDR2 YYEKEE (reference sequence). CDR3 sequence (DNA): TGTGCCAGCAGCCCTCGTGACAGGGCTCTGCCGGAGAAGAACACTGAAGCTTTCTTT. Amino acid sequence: CASSPRDRALPEKNTEAFF.

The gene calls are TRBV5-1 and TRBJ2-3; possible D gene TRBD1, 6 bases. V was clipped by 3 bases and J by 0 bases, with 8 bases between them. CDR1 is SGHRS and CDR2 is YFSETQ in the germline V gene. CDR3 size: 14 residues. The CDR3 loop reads CASSSDRSTDTQYF. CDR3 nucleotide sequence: TGCGCCAGCAGCTCGGACAGAAGCACAGATACGCAGTATTTT.

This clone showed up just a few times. This chain's CDR3 is CASSLTQVGMETQYF. The CDR3 region has the DNA TGTGCCAGCAGCTTGACACAGGTGGGGATGGAGACCCAGTACTTC. V usage is TRBV5-6 and J usage is TRBJ2-5; tentative D call: TRBD1 (5 bases). Germline V gene lookup returns CDR1 SGHDT and CDR2 YYEEEE. Trimming took off 1 base at V and 5 bases at J, with 15 bases between the two ends. CDR3 length: 15 amino acids.

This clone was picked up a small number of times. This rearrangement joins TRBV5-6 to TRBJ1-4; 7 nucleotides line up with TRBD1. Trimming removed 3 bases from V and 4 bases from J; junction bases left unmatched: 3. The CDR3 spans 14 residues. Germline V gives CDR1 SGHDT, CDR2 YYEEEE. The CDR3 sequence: CASSSGTVNEKLFF. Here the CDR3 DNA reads TGTGCCAGCAGCTCCGGGACAGTTAATGAAAAACTGTTTTTT. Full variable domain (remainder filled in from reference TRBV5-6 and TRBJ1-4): DAGVTQSPTHLIKTRGQQVTLRCSPKSGHDTVSWYQQALGQGPQFIFQYYEEEERQRGNFPDRFSGHQFPNYSSELNVNALLLGDSALYLCASSSGTVNEKLFFGSGTQLSVL.